The 3 T cell receptor beta chains given below trace back to one sample, sequenced in a study of CD8+ T cells in alopecia areata. Treatment given: oral pan-JAK inhibitor, 5-10 mg twice daily. Isolated RNA was reverse transcribed into cDNA used as the sequencing template. The protocol was immunoSEQ multiplex PCR, while the TCRdb copy is restricted to in-frame clones and leaves out a portion. Of about 100,000 clones in the sample, around 40% are singletons; the top ten hold around 19%. The sequencing here drew on CD8+ T cells sorted from blood, taken at week 24, from a patient treated with tofacitinib. The source of these receptors is a human donor with alopecia areata.

The chain carries TRBV5-1 and TRBJ2-2, with D unclear. This CDR3 contains 14 residues. Trimming pared 5 bases from V and 5 bases from J, leaving 13 bases between. The V gene's germline CDR1 is SGHRS and CDR2 YFSETQ. The chain's CDR3 is CASSPAVKTGELFF. The CDR3 bases are TGCGCCAGCAGTCCGGCGGTGAAAACCGGGGAGCTGTTTTTT.

The CDR3 spells CASSPDRGNEQFF. CDR3 sequence (DNA): TGCGCCAGCAGCCCGGATCGGGGTAATGAGCAGTTCTTC. The chain couples TRBV5-1 to TRBJ2-1, with a possible D match to TRBD2 (5 bases). The length of the CDR3 is 13 residues. The germline V gene has CDR1 SGHRS and CDR2 YFSETQ. Deletions cut 4 bases from V and 7 bases from J, with 12 bases between.

The V gene is TRBV4-1, the J gene TRBJ2-6; D uncertain. The germline V gene encodes CDR1 MGHRA and CDR2 YSYEKL. The V end was cut by 3 bases, the J end by 4 bases, with 22 bases between. The CDR3 totals 19 residues. The CDR3 bases are TGCGCCAGCAGCCAGTCAAAAAAAACAGAAAACGGCGGGGCCAACGTCCTGACTTTC. Translating gives CASSQSKKTENGGANVLTF.